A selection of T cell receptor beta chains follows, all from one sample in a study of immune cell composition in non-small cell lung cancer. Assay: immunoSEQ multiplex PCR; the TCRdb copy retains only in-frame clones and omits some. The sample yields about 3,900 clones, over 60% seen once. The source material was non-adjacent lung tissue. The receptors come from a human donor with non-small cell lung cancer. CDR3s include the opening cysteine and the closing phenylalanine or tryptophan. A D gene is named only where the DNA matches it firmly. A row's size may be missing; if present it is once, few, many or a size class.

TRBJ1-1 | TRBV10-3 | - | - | CAISVEGREAFF | TGTGCCATCAGTGTGGAAGGGAGGGAGGCTTTCTTT
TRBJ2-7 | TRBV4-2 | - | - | CASSQDLGSSYEQYF | TGTGCCAGCAGCCAAGATCTCGGTAGCTCCTACGAGCAGTACTTC
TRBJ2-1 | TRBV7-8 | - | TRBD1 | CASSLLGGYEQFF | TGTGCCAGCAGCTTATTAGGGGGCTACGAGCAGTTCTTC
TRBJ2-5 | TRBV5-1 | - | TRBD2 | CASSPGRGEETQYF | TGCGCCAGCAGCCCCGGGCGGGGGGAAGAGACCCAGTACTTC
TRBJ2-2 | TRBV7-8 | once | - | CASSLGGASLNTGELFF | TGTGCCAGCAGCTTAGGGGGCGCCTCGCTGAACACCGGGGAGCTGTTTTTT
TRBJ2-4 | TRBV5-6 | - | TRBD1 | CASSLEQGVGEGKNIQYF | TGTGCCAGCAGCTTGGAACAGGGGGTGGGTGAGGGCAAAAACATTCAGTACTTC
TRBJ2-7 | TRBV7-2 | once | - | CASSFRVRGSYEQYF | TGTGCCAGCAGCTTCAGGGTTAGGGGCTCCTACGAGCAGTACTTC
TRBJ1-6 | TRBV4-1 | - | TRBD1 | CASSRISGTDNSPLHF | TGCGCCAGCAGCCGGATCTCCGGGACAGATAATTCACCCCTCCACTTT
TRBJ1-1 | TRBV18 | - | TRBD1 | CASSPQGTGGNTEAFF | TGTGCCAGCTCACCACAGGGGACAGGGGGGAACACTGAAGCTTTCTTT
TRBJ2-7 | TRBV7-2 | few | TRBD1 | CASSTRDRAYEQYF | TGTGCCAGCAGCACCCGGGACAGGGCTTACGAGCAGTACTTC
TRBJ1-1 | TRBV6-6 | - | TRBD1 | CASSYPGGLNTEAFF | TGTGCCAGCAGTTACCCAGGGGGGTTGAACACTGAAGCTTTCTTT
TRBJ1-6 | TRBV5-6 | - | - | CASSFTTAPSPLHF | TGTGCCAGCAGCTTTACGACAGCACCTTCACCCCTCCACTTT
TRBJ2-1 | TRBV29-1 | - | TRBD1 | CSATPGQGINEQFF | TGCAGCGCTACACCCGGACAGGGAATCAATGAGCAGTTCTTC
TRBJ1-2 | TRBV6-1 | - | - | CASSDWGQGYGYTF | TGTGCCAGCAGTGACTGGGGGCAGGGCTATGGCTACACCTTC
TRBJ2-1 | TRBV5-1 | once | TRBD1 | CATSGGQGTHYNEQFF | TGCGCCACCTCAGGGGGACAGGGCACCCACTACAATGAGCAGTTCTTC
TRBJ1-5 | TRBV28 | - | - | CASSFSGRIGRGDQPQHF | TGTGCCAGCAGTTTTTCGGGCAGGATCGGACGGGGGGATCAGCCCCAGCATTTT